This TCR beta chain came from a study of blood T cell repertoires in COVID-19. Study context: PBMCs, B-cell-depleted T cells, or T cells were the source of the cDNA or gDNA that made up the material.

The CDR3 sequence is 14 residues long. Germline V gene sequence: CDR1 SGHNT, CDR2 YYREEE (reference sequence). V lost 0 bases and J lost 3, with 6 bases in between. A Seattle source enrolled patients during active infection and followed them longitudinally. TCRdb's copy holds only in-frame clones and misses some; the assay was immunoSEQ multiplex PCR. The table shows more than 200,000 clones, with 82% occurring only once. This clonotype was obtained from a woman aged 80 or older with COVID-19, enrolled during active disease. The V gene is TRBV5-4, the J gene TRBJ1-4; tentative D call: TRBD1 (6 bases). The sequenced material came from peripheral blood. CDR3 DNA sequence: TGTGCCAGCAGCTTGGACAGGGCTAATGAAAAACTGTTTTTT. Encoded protein: CASSLDRANEKLFF.